The 15 T cell receptor beta chains below come from one sample, sequenced in a study of shared clonotypes between healthy human individuals. Here immunoSEQ multiplex PCR was the method, and the copy in TCRdb shows in-frame clones only, minus some. The table lists millions of clones, 85% to 95% of them singletons. Specimen: naive CD4+ T cells sorted from blood. Subset specified: CD45RA+ positively selected. All receptors come from a man younger than 35 in good health.

This clone was seen only once. The gene calls are TRBV6-6 and TRBJ2-7; TRBD1 matches 10 bases. Losses at the gene ends were 2 bases for V and 5 bases for J; bases not matched to a gene: 6. This CDR3 contains 15 residues. Germline CDR1 reads MNHNY; CDR2 reads SVGAGI (reference sequence). CDR3 in amino acids: CASSYATGGMHEQYF. CDR3 nucleotides: TGTGCCAGCAGTTACGCGACAGGGGGCATGCACGAGCAGTACTTC.

This clone was seen just once. CDR3 DNA sequence: TGTGCCTGGAGTCATCGACTAGCGGGAGACCCGGGCACAGATACGCAGTATTTT. This gives the protein CAWSHRLAGDPGTDTQYF. The V gene is TRBV30, the J gene TRBJ2-3; 12 bases fit TRBD2. J was trimmed by 1 base and V by 2 bases; bases with no gene match: 10. The CDR3 runs 18 residues. Looked up from germline, CDR1 is GTSNPN and CDR2 is SVGIG (reference sequence).

J is TRBJ1-2 and V is TRBV28, with TRBD1 as a possible D gene (6 bases). Trimming cost V 7 bases and J 4 bases, with 13 bases left between them. CDR3 length: 13 amino acids. Germline assignment: CDR1 MDHEN and CDR2 SYDVKM. The CDR3 loop reads CASTTGRGYGYTF. The DNA for the CDR3 is TGTGCCAGCACCACAGGGAGGGGCTATGGCTACACCTTC.

Concerning this clone: The sample carries other DNA sequences with the same CDR3. The genes are TRBV15 and TRBJ2-7; no reliable D call. Germline CDR1 LNHNV, CDR2 YYDKDF (reference sequence). Trimming shortened V by 0 bases and J by 2 bases, and 8 bases separated the two germline ends. The CDR3 is made up of 14 amino acids. The CDR3 nucleotides are TGTGCCACCAGCAGAGATCGGGCAGCCTACGAGCAGTACTTC. Translating gives CATSRDRAAYEQYF.

The V gene is TRBV5-1, the J gene TRBJ2-5; D is ambiguous. Germline V gene data show CDR1 as SGHRS and CDR2 as YFSETQ. This CDR3 is built from 16 residues. Deletions cut 2 bases from V and 5 bases from J, with 19 bases between. The CDR3 is CASSFLGVIVWETQYF. DNA for the CDR3: TGCGCCAGCAGCTTTCTTGGGGTAATAGTTTGGGAGACCCAGTACTTC.

This chain connects TRBV9 to TRBJ2-7, with TRBD1 identical over 10 bases. This CDR3 contains 15 residues. The J segment lost 5 bases and the V segment lost 4 bases, leaving 9 bases of the junction unmatched. Germline values: CDR1 SGDLS, CDR2 YYNGEE. As DNA, the CDR3 is TGTGCCAGCAGCCCACAGGGACAGGGGTTCGACGAGCAGTACTTC. Protein product: CASSPQGQGFDEQYF.

The chain uses TRBV4-3 and TRBJ2-3; 10 positions match TRBD2. From germline, CDR1 is LGHNA and CDR2 YSLEER. V dropped 0 bases and J dropped 0; count of bases not matched to a gene: 6. There are 18 residues in the CDR3. Here the CDR3 reads CASSQDLTSGTSTDTQYF. The CDR3 bases are TGCGCCAGCAGCCAAGATCTTACTAGCGGGACTAGCACAGATACGCAGTATTTT.

The rearrangement joins TRBV14 to TRBJ2-7; maybe TRBD2 (5 bases). CDR3 length: 15 amino acids. CDR1 SGHDN and CDR2 FVKESK come from the germline V gene. The V end lost 3 bases, the J end lost 0 bases, and 12 bases lay between the germline ends. The CDR3 DNA follows: TGTGCCAGCAGCCATGAGGTGGGGAGCTCCTACGAGCAGTACTTC. Amino acids: CASSHEVGSSYEQYF. Combining the CDR3 with reference TRBV14 and TRBJ2-7 gives the whole variable domain EAGVTQFPSHSVIEKGQTVTLRCDPISGHDNLYWYRRVMGKEIKFLLHFVKESKQDESGMPNNRFLAERTGGTYSTLKVQPAELEDSGVYFCASSHEVGSSYEQYFGPGTRLTVT.

This clone has a single count. CDR3 coding DNA: TGCGCCAGCAGCCCCCAGACAGGGGACACAGATACGCAGTATTTT. Translation gives CASSPQTGDTDTQYF. The rearrangement links TRBV5-1 to TRBJ2-3, with TRBD1 matching over 8 bases. Unmatched junction bases numbered 6, after V lost 4 bases and J lost 2 bases. Per the germline V gene, CDR1 is SGHRS and CDR2 is YFSETQ. The CDR3 runs 15 residues.

This clone was seen once. V and J are TRBV7-9 and TRBJ2-3; D unresolved. V lost 3 bases and J lost 0, with 7 bases in between. Germline loops: CDR1 SEHNR, CDR2 FQNEAQ (reference sequence). CDR3 length equals 14 residues. CDR3 nucleotide sequence: TGTGCCAGCAGCTTTAGCCTAAGCACAGATACGCAGTATTTT. The encoded protein is CASSFSLSTDTQYF.

The V gene is TRBV28, the J gene TRBJ2-7; D is unresolved. From germline, CDR1 is MDHEN and CDR2 SYDVKM. CDR3 length equals 11 residues. V lost 8 bases and J lost 3, with 8 bases in between. DNA of the CDR3: TGTGCCAGCCGAACAGACTACGAGCAGTACTTC. This translates into CASRTDYEQYF.

CDR3 nucleotide sequence: TGCGCCAGCAGCTTGGCACTAGCGGTAAACCCGGTACATGAGCAGTTCTTC. Translating gives CASSLALAVNPVHEQFF. This chain links TRBV5-1 with TRBJ2-1; TRBD2 matches 8 bases. The CDR3 is made up of 17 amino acids. J lost 8 bases, V lost 0 bases, and 13 bases had no gene match. Germline CDR1 is SGHRS and CDR2 is YFSETQ.

This clone was counted once. J is TRBJ2-7 and V is TRBV6-6; D may be TRBD1 (5 bases). Germline V CDR1 and CDR2: MNHNY, SVGAGI (reference sequence). The V end was cut by 6 bases, the J end by 3 bases, with 15 bases between. The CDR3 contains 14 residues. The DNA for the CDR3 is TGTGCCAGCAGAGCCCTAAGGACAAGCTACGAGCAGTACTTC. Protein sequence: CASRALRTSYEQYF.

V gene TRBV7-9 combines with J gene TRBJ1-2; 7 nucleotides align to TRBD1. CDR1 SEHNR and CDR2 FQNEAQ come from the germline V gene (reference sequence). V lost 1 base, J lost 0 bases, and 14 bases stayed unmatched. The CDR3 loop spans 19 amino acids. The CDR3 spells CASSLVRGDSRASNYGYTF. CDR3 coding DNA: TGTGCCAGCAGCTTAGTTAGGGGGGACAGTCGAGCCTCTAACTATGGCTACACCTTC.

A word on this clone: At the DNA level, this CDR3 is encoded by other sequences in the same sample as well. This sequence joins TRBV5-1 and TRBJ2-5, with TRBD1 matching over 7 bases. Germline CDR1 SGHRS, CDR2 YFSETQ. This CDR3 spans 13 amino acids. The trim removed 1 base at V and 5 bases at J, leaving 2 bases unmatched. CDR3 sequence: CASSLRQGETQYF. In nucleotides, the CDR3 is TGCGCCAGCAGCTTGCGACAGGGTGAGACCCAGTACTTC. The full variable domain, its missing parts supplied by reference TRBV5-1 and TRBJ2-5, is KAGVTQTPRYLIKTRGQQVTLSCSPISGHRSVSWYQQTPGQGLQFLFEYFSETQRNKGNFPGRFSGRQFSNSRSEMNVSTLELGDSALYLCASSLRQGETQYFGPGTRLLVL.